This paragraph covers one T cell receptor beta chain sequence. Its cognate antigen is unknown. This entry belongs to a study of CD8+ T cells in alopecia areata. Study overall: The drug, oral tofacitinib, was given to treated patients at 5 to 10 mg twice daily. Tofacitinib dosing lasted 6 to 18 months, which was then followed by 6 months off drug. Broader study findings: It was less clear whether patients shared TCRs than it was in mice, possibly because of HLA. Higher clonality and more expanded CD8+ clones appeared in lesional than normal scalp.

The sequencing template was cDNA reverse transcribed from extracted RNA. Sequenced by immunoSEQ multiplex PCR; TCRdb stores in-frame clones only, minus some. The sample lists over 120,000 clones, roughly half occurring once. The germline V gene encodes CDR1 GTSNPN and CDR2 SVGIG (reference sequence). The V and J ends lost 3 bases and 6 bases respectively, with 12 bases between them. CDR3 size: 13 residues. The J gene is TRBJ2-4, the V gene TRBV30; D remains ambiguous. The specimen was CD4+ T cells sorted from blood, collected at week 0. The sequence came from a human donor with alopecia areata. The chain's CDR3 is CAWRRVHGNIQYF. The CDR3 DNA reads TGTGCCTGGAGGCGAGTCCACGGAAACATTCAGTACTTC.